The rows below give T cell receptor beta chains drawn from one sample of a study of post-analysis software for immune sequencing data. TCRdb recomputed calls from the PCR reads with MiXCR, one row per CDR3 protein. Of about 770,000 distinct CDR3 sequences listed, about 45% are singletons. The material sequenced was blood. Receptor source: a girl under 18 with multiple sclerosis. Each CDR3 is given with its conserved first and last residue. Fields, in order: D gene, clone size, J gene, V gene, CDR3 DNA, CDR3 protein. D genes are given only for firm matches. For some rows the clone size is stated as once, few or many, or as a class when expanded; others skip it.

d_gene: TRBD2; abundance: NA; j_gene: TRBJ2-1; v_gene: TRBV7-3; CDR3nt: TGTGCCAGCAGCTCCCAGGGGGCCCTCCTAGCGGGAGGGGTGTACAATGAGCAGTTCTTC; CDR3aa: CASSSQGALLAGGVYNEQFF
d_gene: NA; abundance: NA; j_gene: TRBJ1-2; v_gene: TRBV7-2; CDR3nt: TGTGCCAGCAGCCCATCGGCCGAGCCTTATGGCTACACCTTC; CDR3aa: CASSPSAEPYGYTF
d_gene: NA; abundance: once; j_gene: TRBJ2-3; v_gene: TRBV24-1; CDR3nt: TGTGCCACCAGTGATCCGGATTCTATCACAGATACGCAGTATTTT; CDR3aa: CATSDPDSITDTQYF
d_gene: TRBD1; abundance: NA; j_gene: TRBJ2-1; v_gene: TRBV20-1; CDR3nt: TGCAGTGCCCAGTCCGGGACAGACTACTCCTACAATGAGCAGTTCTTC; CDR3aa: CSAQSGTDYSYNEQFF
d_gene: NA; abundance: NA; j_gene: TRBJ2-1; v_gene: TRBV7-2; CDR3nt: TGTGCCAGCAGCTCCATGACTAAGCGGGAGCAGTTCTTC; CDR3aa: CASSSMTKREQFF
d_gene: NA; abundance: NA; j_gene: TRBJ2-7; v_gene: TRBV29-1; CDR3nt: TGCAGCGTTTATGGGGCAGACACCTACGAGCAGTACTTC; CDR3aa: CSVYGADTYEQYF
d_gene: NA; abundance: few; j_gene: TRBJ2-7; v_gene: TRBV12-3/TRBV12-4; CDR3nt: TGTGCCAGCAGTTTGGGCACAGGGAACTCCTACGAGCAGTACTTC; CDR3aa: CASSLGTGNSYEQYF
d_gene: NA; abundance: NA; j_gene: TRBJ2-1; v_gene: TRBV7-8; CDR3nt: TGTGCCAGCAGTATTCTCAATAAGCAGTTCTTC; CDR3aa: CASSILNKQFF
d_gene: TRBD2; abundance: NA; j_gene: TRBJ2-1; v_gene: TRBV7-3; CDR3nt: TGTGCCAGCAGCTTATCCGGGGGGGCCCTTCAGGGTGAGCAGTTCTTC; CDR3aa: CASSLSGGALQGEQFF
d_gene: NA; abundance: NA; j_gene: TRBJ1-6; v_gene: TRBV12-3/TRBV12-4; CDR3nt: TGTGCCAGCAGTTTAACGACCGGGGAACTCTCACCCCGCCACTTT; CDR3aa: CASSLTTGELSPRHF
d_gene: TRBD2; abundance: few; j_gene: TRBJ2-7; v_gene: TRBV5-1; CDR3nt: TGCGCCAGCAGCTTGGCCTCTGGTAGCGGGCGTGCCTACGAGCAGTACTTC; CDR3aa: CASSLASGSGRAYEQYF
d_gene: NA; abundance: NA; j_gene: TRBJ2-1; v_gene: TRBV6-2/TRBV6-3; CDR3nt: TGTGCCAGCAGTTTGAGGGGGGGCCAGGGCTATGAGCAGTTCTTC; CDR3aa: CASSLRGGQGYEQFF
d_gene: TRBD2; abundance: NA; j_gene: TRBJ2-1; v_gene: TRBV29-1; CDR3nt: TGCAGCGGCGGCCTAGCGGGGGCTTACAATGAGCGGTTCTTC; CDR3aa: CSGGLAGAYNERFF
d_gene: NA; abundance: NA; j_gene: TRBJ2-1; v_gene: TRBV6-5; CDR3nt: TGTGCCAGCAGCGATAGCGGAGCCCCTTACAATGAGCAGTTCTTC; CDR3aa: CASSDSGAPYNEQFF
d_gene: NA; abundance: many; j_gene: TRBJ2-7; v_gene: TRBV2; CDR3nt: TGTGCCAGCAGTGAAGTGCCGGGTGCCTCCTACGAGCAGTACTTC; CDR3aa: CASSEVPGASYEQYF